This record covers a single TCR beta chain. The sample belongs to a study of cytomegalovirus exposure and HLA in healthy donors. V shed 6 bases and J 1 base; nucleotides not matched to a gene: 1. Germline V lookup: CDR1 SNHLY, CDR2 FYNNEI. The CDR3 covers 13 residues. In the PCR, 60 Vbeta and 13 Jbeta primers were used. Profiling relied on immunoSEQ multiplex PCR, and the TCRdb table lists in-frame clones only, not all of them. The sample includes about 77,000 clones, roughly 78% of them seen just once. The chain uses TRBV2 and TRBJ2-7; 9 nucleotides agree with TRBD1. The sequence was obtained from a middle-aged man in good health and CMV-seronegative. Sequencing was carried out using PBMCs. The CDR3 DNA reads as TGTGCCAGCAGGACAGGGGGTTCCTACGAGCAGTACTTC. It codes for CASRTGGSYEQYF.